A single sample is the source of the 7 T cell receptor beta chains below, sequenced in a study of cytomegalovirus exposure and HLA in healthy donors. 60 Vbeta and 13 Jbeta primers were used in PCR. Clones were read by immunoSEQ multiplex PCR, and TCRdb kept only the in-frame ones, dropping some. The sample lists roughly 140,000 clones, around 73% occurring once. Sequenced material: PBMCs. These receptors were taken from a female donor in good health and CMV-seronegative.

The chain combines TRBV9 with TRBJ2-6; weak D call: TRBD1 (6 bases). The CDR3 is 16 residues long. V was trimmed by 0 bases and J by 0 bases, leaving 7 bases between them. Germline values: CDR1 SGDLS, CDR2 YYNGEE. CDR3 coding DNA: TGTGCCAGCAGCGTAGAAGGGGGCTCTGGGGCCAACGTCCTGACTTTC. As protein: CASSVEGGSGANVLTF.

The chain links TRBV7-2 to TRBJ2-7; 7 bases align to TRBD2. There are 13 residues in the CDR3. Germline-derived CDR1 and CDR2 are SGHTA and FQGNSA. After removal of 1 base from V and 6 bases from J, the junction contained 3 bases not matched to a gene. The CDR3 sequence: CASSLVLAREQYF. CDR3 DNA: TGTGCCAGCAGCTTAGTACTAGCGCGCGAGCAGTACTTC.

In DNA form, the CDR3 reads TGTGCCAGCAGCCCCCGGGACAGCTCCTACGAGCAGTACTTC. This encodes CASSPRDSSYEQYF. The gene calls are TRBV11-2 and TRBJ2-7; 7 bases line up with TRBD1. This CDR3 spans 14 amino acids. The V and J ends lost 5 bases and 0 bases, in that order; junction bases with no gene match: 4. Germline V CDR1 and CDR2: SGHAT, FQNNGV. The full variable domain, with the rest looked up from reference TRBV11-2 and TRBJ2-7, is EAGVAQSPRYKIIEKRQSVAFWCNPISGHATLYWYQQILGQGPKLLIQFQNNGVVDDSQLPKDRFSAERLKGVDSTLKIQPAKLEDSAVYLCASSPRDSSYEQYFGPGTRLTVT.

A few counts support this clone. The chain uses TRBV6-1 and TRBJ1-5; 7 positions match TRBD1. Germline assignment: CDR1 MNHNS and CDR2 SASEGT. The ends lost 5 bases at V and 6 bases at J; junction bases unmatched: 7. This CDR3 has 14 amino acids. The CDR3 loop reads CASSFLTGSQPQHF. DNA of the CDR3: TGTGCCAGCAGTTTCCTGACAGGGAGTCAGCCCCAGCATTTT.

The chain links TRBV28 to TRBJ1-4; 10 bases line up with TRBD1. Germline trimming cut 6 bases from V and 8 bases from J; bases unmatched to any gene: 12. This CDR3 spans 16 amino acids. Per the germline V gene, CDR1 is MDHEN and CDR2 is SYDVKM. CDR3 sequence: CASRIKLTGGKEKLFF. In DNA form, the CDR3 reads TGTGCCAGCAGAATAAAATTGACAGGGGGCAAGGAAAAACTGTTTTTT. Drawing the rest from reference TRBV28 and TRBJ1-4, the complete variable domain is DVKVTQSSRYLVKRTGEKVFLECVQDMDHENMFWYRQDPGLGLRLIYFSYDVKMKEKGDIPEGYSVSREKKERFSLILESASTNQTSMYLCASRIKLTGGKEKLFFGSGTQLSVL.

CDR3 loop: CASSPSVGGRSYEQYF. CDR3 DNA sequence: TGTGCCAGCAGCCCCAGTGTGGGGGGGCGATCCTACGAGCAGTACTTC. The V and J genes are TRBV27 and TRBJ2-7, with D perhaps TRBD2 (7 bases). The germline V gene encodes CDR1 MNHEY and CDR2 SMNVEV (reference sequence). Trimming left V 6 bases short and J 1 base short, with 19 bases between. This CDR3 region has 16 residues.

J is TRBJ1-2 and V is TRBV9, with 8 bases matching TRBD1. The CDR3 contains 15 residues. Germline values: CDR1 SGDLS, CDR2 YYNGEE. V was pared by 3 bases and J by 4 bases, with 8 bases of the junction left unmatched. The CDR3 nucleotides read TGTGCCAGCAGCGGATACAGGGGGTCAACCTATGGCTACACCTTC. Translated: CASSGYRGSTYGYTF.